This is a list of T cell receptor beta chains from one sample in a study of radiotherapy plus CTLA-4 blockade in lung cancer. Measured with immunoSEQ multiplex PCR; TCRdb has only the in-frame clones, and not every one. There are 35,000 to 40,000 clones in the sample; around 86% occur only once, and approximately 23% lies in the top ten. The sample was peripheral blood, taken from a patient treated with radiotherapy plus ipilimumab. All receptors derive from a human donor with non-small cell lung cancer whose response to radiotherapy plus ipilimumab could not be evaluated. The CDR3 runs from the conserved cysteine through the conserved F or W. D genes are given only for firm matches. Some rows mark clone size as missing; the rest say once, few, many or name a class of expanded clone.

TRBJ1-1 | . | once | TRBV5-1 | CASSYGRGMNTEAFF | TGCGCCAGCAGCTACGGACGGGGGATGAACACTGAAGCTTTCTTT
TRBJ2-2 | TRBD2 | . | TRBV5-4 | CASSAGLAGGRNTGELFF | TGTGCCAGCAGCGCCGGACTAGCGGGGGGCCGGAACACCGGGGAGCTGTTTTTT
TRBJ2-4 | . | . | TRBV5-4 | CASSLMWGPGNIQYF | TGTGCCAGCAGCCTGATGTGGGGGCCCGGAAACATTCAGTACTTC
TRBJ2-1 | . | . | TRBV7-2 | CASSLGLPNEQFF | TGTGCCAGCAGCTTGGGACTCCCCAATGAGCAGTTCTTC
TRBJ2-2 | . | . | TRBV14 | CASSPPGVDGELFF | TGTGCCAGCAGCCCGCCAGGGGTAGACGGGGAGCTGTTTTTT
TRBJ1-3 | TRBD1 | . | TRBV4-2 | CASSPGDRGRGNTIYF | TGTGCCAGCAGTCCCGGCGACAGGGGGAGAGGAAACACCATATATTTT
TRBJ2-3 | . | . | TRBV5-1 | CASQASGGPTDTQYF | TGCGCCAGCCAAGCTTCGGGGGGCCCCACAGATACGCAGTATTTT
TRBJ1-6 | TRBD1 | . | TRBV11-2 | CASSPTGGDSPLHF | TGTGCCAGCAGCCCAACAGGGGGCGATTCACCCCTCCACTTT
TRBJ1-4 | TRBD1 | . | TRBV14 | CASSQDQGQGMFF | TGTGCCAGCAGCCAAGATCAGGGACAGGGGATGTTTTTT
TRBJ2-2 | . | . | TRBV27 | CASSHSKPGELFF | TGTGCCAGCAGTCACAGCAAGCCCGGGGAGCTGTTTTTT
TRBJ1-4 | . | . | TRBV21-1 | CASSPRGGAHEKLFF | TGTGCCAGCAGCCCACGGGGGGGGGCGCATGAAAAACTGTTTTTT
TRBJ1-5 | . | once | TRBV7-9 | CASSLLPGENQPQHF | TGTGCCAGCAGCCTTTTACCAGGGGAAAATCAGCCCCAGCATTTT
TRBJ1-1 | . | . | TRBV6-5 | CASSFFVRGTEAFF | TGTGCCAGCAGTTTCTTCGTTAGGGGGACTGAAGCTTTCTTT
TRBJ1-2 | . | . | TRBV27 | CASSGTPNYGYTF | TGTGCCAGCAGTGGGACACCGAACTATGGCTACACCTTC
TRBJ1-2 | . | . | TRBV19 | CASRSGRGGDHGCTF | TGTGCCAGTAGGAGTGGGAGGGGCGGAGACCATGGATGCACCTTC
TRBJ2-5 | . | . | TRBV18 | CASSPLLAEGTQYF | TGTGCCAGCTCACCTTTACTAGCCGAAGGGACCCAGTACTTC
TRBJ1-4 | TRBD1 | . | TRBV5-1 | CASARDRVNEKLFF | TGCGCCAGTGCCCGGGACAGGGTAAATGAAAAACTGTTTTTT
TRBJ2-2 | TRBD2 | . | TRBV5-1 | CASSLEPSGSRRGGELFF | TGCGCCAGCAGCTTGGAGCCTAGCGGGAGTAGGAGAGGCGGGGAGCTGTTTTTT
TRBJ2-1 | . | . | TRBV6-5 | CASRTTSGRKNEQFF | TGTGCCAGCAGAACGACTAGTGGAAGGAAAAATGAGCAGTTCTTC
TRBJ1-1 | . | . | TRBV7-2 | CASSSGQNTEAFF | TGTGCCAGCAGCTCAGGACAGAACACTGAAGCTTTCTTT
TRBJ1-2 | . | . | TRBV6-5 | CASSRGGGDNYGYTF | TGTGCCAGCAGTCGAGGAGGGGGGGATAACTATGGCTACACCTTC
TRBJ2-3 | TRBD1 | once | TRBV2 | CASSSRDRNF | TGTGCCAGCAGTTCCCGGGACAGGAATTTT
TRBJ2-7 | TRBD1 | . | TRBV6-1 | CASSRGTDYEQYF | TGTGCCAGTTCACGAGGGACAGATTACGAGCAGTACTTC
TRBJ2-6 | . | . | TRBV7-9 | CASSRFGGANVLTF | TGTGCCAGCAGCCGATTCGGTGGGGCCAACGTCCTGACTTTC
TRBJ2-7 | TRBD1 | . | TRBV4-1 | CASSQDSLFRDSLLYEQYF | TGCGCCAGCAGCCAAGATTCCCTATTCCGGGACAGCCTGTTGTACGAGCAGTACTTC
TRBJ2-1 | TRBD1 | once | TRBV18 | CASSPQGQGYNEQFF | TGTGCCAGCTCACCACAGGGACAGGGTTACAATGAGCAGTTCTTC
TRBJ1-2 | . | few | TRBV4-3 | CASSQDGTTYGYTF | TGCGCCAGCAGCCAAGATGGGACAACCTATGGCTACACCTTC
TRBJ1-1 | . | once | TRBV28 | CASSLGQKAFF | TGTGCCAGCAGTTTAGGGCAGAAAGCTTTCTTT
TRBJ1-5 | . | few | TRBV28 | CASTPGAKPQHF | TGTGCCAGCACGCCAGGGGCGAAGCCCCAGCATTTT
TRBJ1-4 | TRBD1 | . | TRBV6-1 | CASSGGQGTYEKLFF | TGTGCCAGCAGTGGGGGACAGGGGACATACGAAAAACTGTTTTTT
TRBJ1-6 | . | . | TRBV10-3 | CAIKDGSSPLHF | TGTGCCATCAAGGATGGGAGTTCACCCCTCCACTTT
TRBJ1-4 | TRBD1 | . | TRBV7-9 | CASSERTGRVEKLFF | TGTGCCAGCAGCGAGCGGACAGGGCGAGTGGAAAAACTGTTTTTT
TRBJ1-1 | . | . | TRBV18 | CASSTAGGTEAFF | TGTGCCAGCTCAACGGCCGGAGGGACTGAAGCTTTCTTT
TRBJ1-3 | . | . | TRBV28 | CASSIMSSGNTIYF | TGTGCCAGCAGTATTATGAGCTCTGGAAACACCATATATTTT
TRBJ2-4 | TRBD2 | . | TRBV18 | CASSEKLAGETPRRDF | TGTGCCAGCTCTGAAAAGTTAGCGGGGGAGACCCCTCGGAGGGACTTC
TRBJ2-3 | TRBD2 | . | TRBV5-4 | CASSGRGGMADTQYF | TGTGCCAGCAGCGGGCGGGGGGGCATGGCAGATACGCAGTATTTT
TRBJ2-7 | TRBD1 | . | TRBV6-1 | CASSRDSLAYEQYF | TGTGCCAGCAGTCGGGACAGCTTAGCCTACGAGCAGTACTTC
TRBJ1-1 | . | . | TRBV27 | CASSWYGRGSTEAFF | TGTGCCAGCAGTTGGTATGGAAGGGGAAGCACTGAAGCTTTCTTT
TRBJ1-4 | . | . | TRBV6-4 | CARGGVEGATNEKLFF | TGTGCCAGGGGGGGGGTCGAAGGGGCAACTAATGAAAAACTGTTTTTT